This T cell receptor (beta chain) was captured in a study of OX40 agonist ivuxolimab in advanced cancers. In the study overall: The treatment was a fully human IgG2 OX40 agonist, ivuxolimab. Of mixed ages from about 20 to 90 and averaging about 60 years, the group was over 80% male.

Germline V gives CDR1 SGHVS, CDR2 FNYEAQ. The V gene end was trimmed by 2 bases and the J gene end by 7 bases; junction bases not matched to a gene: 13. This CDR3 has 17 amino acids. Libraries were prepared by immunoSEQ multiplex PCR; TCRdb keeps only in-frame clonotypes and omits some of them. The table has approximately 49,000 clones, about 83% seen once; the top ten hold roughly 1.2%. Drawing of blood for sampling happened at baseline, at cycle 4 day 1, and at cycle 7 day 1. This clone was recorded a few times. The material was CD4+ or CD8+ T cells sorted from blood, obtained in a trial of the OX40 agonist ivuxolimab. This TCR derives from an adult with an advanced solid tumor such as melanoma, head and neck, liver or kidney cancer. V usage is TRBV7-6 and J usage is TRBJ2-2; 7 bases map to TRBD1. CDR3 nucleotide sequence: TGTGCCAGCAGCTTACTCGGCGGTGGAACAGGGGTCGGGGAGCTGTTTTTT. As protein: CASSLLGGGTGVGELFF. Drawing the rest from reference TRBV7-6 and TRBJ2-2, the complete variable domain is GAGVSQSPRYKVTKRGQDVALRCDPISGHVSLYWYRQALGQGPEFLTYFNYEAQQDKSGLPNDRFSAERPEGSISTLTIQRTEQRDSAMYRCASSLLGGGTGVGELFFGEGSRLTVL.